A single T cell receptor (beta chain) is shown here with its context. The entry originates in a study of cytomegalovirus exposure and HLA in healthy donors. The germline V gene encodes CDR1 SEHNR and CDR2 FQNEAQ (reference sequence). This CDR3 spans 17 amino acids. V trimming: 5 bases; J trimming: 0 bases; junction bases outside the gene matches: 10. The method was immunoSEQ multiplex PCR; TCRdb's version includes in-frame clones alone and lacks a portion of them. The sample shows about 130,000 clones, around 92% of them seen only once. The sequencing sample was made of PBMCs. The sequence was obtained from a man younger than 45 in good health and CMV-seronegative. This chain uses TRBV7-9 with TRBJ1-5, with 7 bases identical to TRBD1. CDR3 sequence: CASSGGGRGRSNQPQHF. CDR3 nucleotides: TGTGCCAGCAGCGGGGGAGGTAGGGGGCGTAGCAATCAGCCCCAGCATTTT. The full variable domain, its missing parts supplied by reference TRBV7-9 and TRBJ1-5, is DTGVSQNPRHKITKRGQNVTFRCDPISEHNRLYWYRQTLGQGPEFLTYFQNEAQLEKSRLLSDRFSAERPKGSFSTLEIQRTEQGDSAMYLCASSGGGRGRSNQPQHFGDGTRLSIL.